This passage covers 22 T cell receptor beta chains from one sample sequenced in a study of blood T cell repertoires in COVID-19. Some clones are missing from TCRdb's copy, which holds only in-frame ones; the method was immunoSEQ multiplex PCR. The sample consists of about 220,000 clones, 65% to 85% of them appearing once. Sequenced sample: peripheral blood. The source is a human donor in a cohort sampled during active COVID-19.

The chain couples TRBV27 to TRBJ1-1, with D unclear. V lost 5 bases, J lost 0 bases, and 19 bases lay in between. Germline V CDR1 and CDR2: MNHEY, SMNVEV (reference sequence). CDR3 length: 17 amino acids. The CDR3 coding sequence is TGTGCCAGCAGTCTAGATTTGAGCGCCTATGTGAACACTGAAGCTTTCTTT. Translated, it gives CASSLDLSAYVNTEAFF.

In this sample, this clone turned up a few times. This chain links TRBV6-2 or TRBV6-3 with TRBJ1-2; 9 bases map to TRBD1. Germline V lookup: CDR1 MNHEY, CDR2 SVGEGT. This CDR3 has 13 residues. V was clipped by 2 bases and J by 6 bases; unmatched bases: 1. The DNA for the CDR3 is TGTGCCAGCAGTTACCGGGACAGGGATGGCTACACCTTC. Translated: CASSYRDRDGYTF.

The V gene is TRBV24-1, the J gene TRBJ2-5, with TRBD2 matching 8 bases. After removal of 3 bases from V and 2 bases from J, the junction contained 4 bases not matched to a gene. The length of the CDR3 is 15 residues. Looked up from germline, CDR1 is KGHDR and CDR2 is SFDVKD. In DNA, the CDR3 is TGTGCCACCAGTGATCCGGGGGGGCATCAAGAGACCCAGTACTTC. Its translation: CATSDPGGHQETQYF.

V and J are TRBV6-6 and TRBJ1-2; TRBD1 matches 7 bases. This CDR3 has 16 residues. Germline V gene sequence: CDR1 MNHNY, CDR2 SVGAGI (reference sequence). The V segment lost 2 bases and the J segment 3 bases; nucleotides outside the gene matches: 9. The CDR3 reads CASSYPKGAEDYGYTF. Written as DNA, the CDR3 is TGTGCCAGCAGTTACCCTAAGGGGGCGGAGGACTATGGCTACACCTTC.

This clone was recorded a few times. The chain joins TRBV29-1 to TRBJ2-3; 8 nucleotides match TRBD1. The CDR3 has 20 residues. Germline values: CDR1 SQVTM, CDR2 ANQGSEA. Trimming removed 0 bases from V and 1 base from J; junction bases left unmatched: 18. The CDR3 reads CSVEEGTGGRWKGGTDTQYF. The CDR3 DNA sequence: TGCAGCGTTGAAGAGGGGACAGGCGGGCGGTGGAAAGGGGGCACAGATACGCAGTATTTT.

The gene calls are TRBV3-1 (or the pseudogene TRBV3-2) and TRBJ2-7, with 7 bases identical to TRBD1. CDR3 length: 14 amino acids. Germline V gene sequence: CDR1 LGHDT, CDR2 YNNKEL (reference sequence). The junction had 7 bases not matched to a gene; V was cut back by 4 bases and J by 4 bases. CDR3 sequence reads: CASSLTGVGYEQYF. The CDR3 DNA sequence: TGTGCCAGCAGCCTCACAGGGGTAGGGTACGAGCAGTACTTC.

The rearrangement joins TRBV28 to TRBJ2-1, with D possibly TRBD2 on 6 matching bases. CDR1 is MDHEN, CDR2 SYDVKM, per germline. Trimming pared 8 bases from V and 9 bases from J, leaving 17 bases between. The length of the CDR3 is 13 residues. CDR3 in amino acids: CASLTGVVTEQFF. The CDR3 DNA sequence: TGTGCCAGCTTAACGGGAGTTGTGACTGAGCAGTTCTTC. The whole variable domain, remainder taken from reference TRBV28 and TRBJ2-1, is DVKVTQSSRYLVKRTGEKVFLECVQDMDHENMFWYRQDPGLGLRLIYFSYDVKMKEKGDIPEGYSVSREKKERFSLILESASTNQTSMYLCASLTGVVTEQFFGPGTRLTVL.

In regard to this clone: The identical CDR3 is also encoded by other nucleotide sequences in the sample. This CDR3 reads CASSPNRDRGQETQYF. The CDR3 nucleotides read TGTGCCAGCTCACCAAACCGGGACAGGGGGCAAGAGACCCAGTACTTC. This rearrangement joins TRBV18 to TRBJ2-5, with TRBD1 identical over 11 bases. Germline assignment: CDR1 KGHSH and CDR2 LQKENI. The CDR3 contains 16 residues. V lost 2 bases, J lost 2 bases, and 4 bases stayed unmatched.

This sequence joins TRBV18 and TRBJ2-3; 11 bases map to TRBD2. The CDR3 has 14 residues. V was pared by 8 bases and J by 4 bases, with 5 bases of the junction left unmatched. Germline V gene sequence: CDR1 KGHSH, CDR2 LQKENI. The CDR3 reads CASHSGGAADTQYF. The CDR3 DNA reads TGTGCCAGCCATAGCGGGGGGGCCGCAGATACGCAGTATTTT.

The V and J genes are TRBV9 and TRBJ1-3; tentative D call: TRBD1 (6 bases). Trimming took off 4 bases at V and 5 bases at J, with 13 bases between the two ends. CDR1 and CDR2 (germline): SGDLS, YYNGEE. The CDR3 runs 14 residues. Here the CDR3 DNA reads TGTGCCAGCAGCCCTCGGGACAACAGAAACACCATATATTTT. The encoded protein is CASSPRDNRNTIYF.

As DNA, the CDR3 is TGTGCCAGCTCGACAGGGCGCTACGAGCAGTACTTC. It codes for CASSTGRYEQYF. The J gene is TRBJ2-7, the V gene TRBV19, with TRBD1 identical over 7 bases. Germline values: CDR1 LNHDA, CDR2 SQIVND (reference sequence). Trimming cost V 9 bases and J 3 bases; bases outside gene matches: 5. This CDR3 comprises 12 residues.

V usage is TRBV13 and J usage is TRBJ2-2; D uncertain. Germline lookup yields CDR1 PRHDT and CDR2 FYEKMQ (reference sequence). With 5 bases removed from V and 0 bases from J, the gap between germline ends came to 10 bases. This CDR3 region has 15 residues. In nucleotides, the CDR3 is TGTGCCAGCAGCCCGATGATAGCGAACACCGGGGAGCTGTTTTTT. It yields the protein CASSPMIANTGELFF. Complete variable domain (other parts from reference TRBV13 and TRBJ2-2): AAGVIQSPRHLIKEKRETATLKCYPIPRHDTVYWYQQGPGQDPQFLISFYEKMQSDKGSIPDRFSAQQFSDYHSELNMSSLELGDSALYFCASSPMIANTGELFFGEGSRLTVL.

CDR3 DNA sequence: TGTGCCAGCAGACTTACAGGGGAGGTTGCGCAGTATTTT. This encodes CASRLTGEVAQYF. J is TRBJ2-3 and V is TRBV5-8, with TRBD1 as a possible D gene (7 bases). V was trimmed by 5 bases and J by 10 bases, leaving 17 bases between them. CDR3 length: 13 amino acids. The germline V gene encodes CDR1 SGHTS and CDR2 YDEGEE.

The chain carries TRBV3-1 (or the pseudogene TRBV3-2) and TRBJ2-3; D might be TRBD2 (5 bases). Deletions cut 4 bases from V and 7 bases from J, with 9 bases between. The CDR3 is 12 amino acids. Germline V lookup: CDR1 LGHDT, CDR2 YNNKEL (reference sequence). The CDR3 is CASSRELYTQYF. The CDR3 coding sequence is TGTGCCAGCAGCCGGGAGTTATATACGCAGTATTTT.

The rearrangement joins TRBV6-5 to TRBJ1-1; the D is unclear. The V and J ends lost 6 bases and 4 bases respectively, with 9 bases between them. CDR3 length equals 12 residues. Looked up from germline, CDR1 is MNHEY and CDR2 is SVGAGI. CDR3 sequence (DNA): TGTGCCAGCAGGCCTTCAGGCACTGAAGCTTTCTTT. It yields the protein CASRPSGTEAFF.

The chain joins TRBV6-6 to TRBJ2-7, with D uncertain. Trimming shortened V by 0 bases and J by 4 bases, and 7 bases separated the two germline ends. From germline, CDR1 is MNHNY and CDR2 SVGAGI (reference sequence). The CDR3 covers 13 residues. The CDR3 bases are TGTGCCAGCAGTTACTCGAGGCAGTACGAGCAGTACTTC. Translation: CASSYSRQYEQYF.

This clone was detected only once. The rearrangement joins TRBV2 to TRBJ1-2, with a weak D call TRBD1 (6 bases). CDR1 and CDR2 (germline): SNHLY, FYNNEI. This CDR3 region has 14 residues. Trimming removed 7 bases from V and 2 bases from J, with 14 bases in between. The CDR3 loop is CASKVGTINYGYTF. CDR3 coding DNA: TGTGCCAGCAAGGTCGGGACAATCAACTATGGCTACACCTTC.

This clone was counted ten times or more. V and J are TRBV19 and TRBJ2-2; D is unresolved. Per germline, CDR1 LNHDA and CDR2 SQIVND (reference sequence). This CDR3 comprises 14 residues. V was cut by 9 bases and J by 2 bases, with 13 bases left in between. CDR3: CASRRSANTGELFF. The CDR3 DNA reads TGTGCCAGCCGCCGGTCCGCAAACACCGGGGAGCTGTTTTTT. The full variable domain, with the rest looked up from reference TRBV19 and TRBJ2-2, is DGGITQSPKYLFRKEGQNVTLSCEQNLNHDAMYWYRQDPGQGLRLIYYSQIVNDFQKGDIAEGYSVSREKKESFPLTVTSAQKNPTAFYLCASRRSANTGELFFGEGSRLTVL.

The V and J genes are TRBV29-1 and TRBJ1-1, with D hard to call. The CDR3 runs 15 residues. CDR1 is SQVTM, CDR2 ANQGSEA, per germline. V was cut by 8 bases and J by 5 bases, with 24 bases left in between. CDR3 protein: CSPQGSLSGETEAFF. CDR3 in DNA: TGCAGCCCACAAGGCTCCCTCAGCGGGGAAACTGAAGCTTTCTTT. The full variable domain, in which reference TRBV29-1 and TRBJ1-1 provide the parts outside the CDR3, is SAVISQKPSRDICQRGTSLTIQCQVDSQVTMMFWYRQQPGQSLTLIATANQGSEATYESGFVIDKFPISRPNLTFSTLTVSNMSPEDSSIYLCSPQGSLSGETEAFFGQGTRLTVV.

Comments on this clone: Other DNA sequences of this sample code for an identical CDR3. CDR3 sequence: CASSQDRQETQYF. Here the CDR3 DNA reads TGCGCCAGCAGCCAAGACAGACAAGAGACCCAGTACTTC. The rearrangement joins TRBV4-3 to TRBJ2-5, with D unclear. Trimming pared 0 bases from V and 2 bases from J, leaving 4 bases between. Germline V gives CDR1 LGHNA, CDR2 YSLEER. This CDR3 has 13 amino acids.

The V gene is TRBV29-1, the J gene TRBJ2-2; 8 bases are shared with TRBD2. J lost 1 base, V lost 4 bases, and 5 bases had no gene match. CDR3 size: 15 residues. Germline V gives CDR1 SQVTM, CDR2 ANQGSEA. In DNA form, the CDR3 reads TGCAGCGTTGCCCAAAGCGGGAGGAACACCGGGGAGCTGTTTTTT. Encoded protein: CSVAQSGRNTGELFF.

V gene TRBV10-2 combines with J gene TRBJ2-7; 8 bases are a match to TRBD1. There are 14 residues in the CDR3. Germline V gene sequence: CDR1 WSHSY, CDR2 SAAADI. J lost 2 bases, V lost 6 bases, and 6 bases had no gene match. CDR3 in amino acids: CASSLDRATYEQYF. The CDR3 DNA sequence: TGCGCCAGCAGCCTGGACAGGGCTACCTACGAGCAGTACTTC.